This TCR beta chain was retrieved from a study of blood T cells in healthy people across ages. Study details: When template switching was applied, about one barcoded beta molecule was captured per two T cells.

The junction had 17 bases not matched to a gene; V was cut back by 5 bases and J by 7 bases. The CDR3 is made up of 16 amino acids. Germline assignment: CDR1 MRHNA and CDR2 SNTAGT. Per sample, a minimum of 6 million PBMCs were isolated. In this sample, this clonotype turned up many times. A much larger clonotype is one base distant, so this may be a read error. A sample-barcoded 5' primer and a J-beta primer mix were used in a second PCR of roughly 7 to 11 cycles. MiXCR was run by TCRdb on the 5' RACE reads, yielding one entry per CDR3 protein. Seen here are approximately 900,000 distinct CDR3 sequences, 45% to 50% observed once, and the top ten hold roughly 13%.

Sequencing was carried out using blood. This rearrangement joins TRBV6-4 to TRBJ2-7; TRBD2 agrees at 7 bases. This receptor was identified in a man aged 25-45 years in good health. In nucleotides, the CDR3 is TGTGCCAGCAGTCCCCTGGGGCGGGGGATAGGCAATGAGCAGTACTTC. Its translation: CASSPLGRGIGNEQYF.